This T cell receptor beta chain was identified during a study of cytomegalovirus exposure and HLA in healthy donors. Study-wide findings and caveats: One later analysis reportedly identified an Asian-associated ancestry cluster that showed fewer N-insertions than the roughly 720-donor mean.

PCR used 60 Vbeta primers and 13 Jbeta primers. Here immunoSEQ multiplex PCR was the method, and the copy in TCRdb shows in-frame clones only, minus some. The sample yields some 130,000 clones, roughly three quarters seen once. In the case of this clone: The antigen is unknown.

This receptor was taken from a man aged 18-30 years in good health and CMV-seronegative. The sequencing input was PBMCs.

CDR3 sequence reads: CASSPLRNTEAFF. The CDR3, as DNA: TGTGCCAGCAGCCCTCTAAGGAACACTGAAGCTTTCTTT. The chain recombines TRBV6-1 with TRBJ1-1; the D is unclear. CDR3 size: 13 residues. Germline lookup yields CDR1 MNHNS and CDR2 SASEGT. Trimming cost V 6 bases and J 1 base, with 9 bases left between them.